Listed below are T cell receptor beta chains from one sample, sequenced in a study of blood T cell repertoires in COVID-19. This table comes from immunoSEQ multiplex PCR, and its TCRdb copy is limited to in-frame clones, with some not included. The repertoire holds around 120,000 clones, with roughly 79% as singletons. The sequencing input was peripheral blood. The source of these receptors is a man in his 70s with active or convalescent COVID-19. CDR3s include the opening cysteine and the closing phenylalanine or tryptophan. Fields, in order: V gene, CDR3 protein.

>TRBV5-1
CASRWAPGQGRGEQYF
>TRBV28
CASSLFQGLNGLFF
>TRBV9
CASSLHEQYF
>TRBV5-1
CASSQKGQAYTGELFF
>TRBV27
CASSPFGTAYNEQFF
>TRBV6-6
CASSITGVEQYF
>TRBV7-2
CASSLLGTGLEAFF
>TRBV7-9
CASSNGHSEQFF
>TRBV2
CASSGSGMYEQYF
>TRBV4-2
CASSQQGSGANVLTF
>TRBV10-3
CAISEGGGETKNIQYF
>TRBV28
CASSDGTAIGTEAFF
>TRBV5-1
CASSLAMGGSKTEAFF
>TRBV11-2
CASSPWGRRSYNEQFF
>TRBV15
CATSRAGAFF
>TRBV19
CASSIAANTGELFF
>TRBV10-3
CAISERGDTEAFF
>TRBV28
CASTSLRDREQHF
>TRBV5-1
CASSLAGTSNTEAFF
>TRBV7-9
CASSPKRTGGFDQETQYF
>TRBV29-1
CSSRVLRTEAFF
>TRBV20-1
CSASGGGGKETQYF
>TRBV7-2
CASSSTLGGAGNYEQYF
>TRBV10-3
CAISESGGNTGELFF
>TRBV19
CASSPTGHSNQPQHF